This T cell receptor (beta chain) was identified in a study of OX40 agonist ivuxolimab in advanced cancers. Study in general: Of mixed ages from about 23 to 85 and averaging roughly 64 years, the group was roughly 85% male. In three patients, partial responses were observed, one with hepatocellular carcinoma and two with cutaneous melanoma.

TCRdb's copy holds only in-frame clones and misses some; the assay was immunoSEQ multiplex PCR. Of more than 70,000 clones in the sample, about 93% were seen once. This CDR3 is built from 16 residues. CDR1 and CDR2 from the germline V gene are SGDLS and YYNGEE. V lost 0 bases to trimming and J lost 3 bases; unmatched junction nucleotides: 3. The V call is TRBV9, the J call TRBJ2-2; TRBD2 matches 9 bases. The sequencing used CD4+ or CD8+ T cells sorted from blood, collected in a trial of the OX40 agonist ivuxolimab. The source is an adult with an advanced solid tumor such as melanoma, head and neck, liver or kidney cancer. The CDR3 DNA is TGTGCCAGCAGCGTAGTGGGCGGGAGGGACACCGGGGAGCTGTTTTTT. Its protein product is CASSVVGGRDTGELFF.